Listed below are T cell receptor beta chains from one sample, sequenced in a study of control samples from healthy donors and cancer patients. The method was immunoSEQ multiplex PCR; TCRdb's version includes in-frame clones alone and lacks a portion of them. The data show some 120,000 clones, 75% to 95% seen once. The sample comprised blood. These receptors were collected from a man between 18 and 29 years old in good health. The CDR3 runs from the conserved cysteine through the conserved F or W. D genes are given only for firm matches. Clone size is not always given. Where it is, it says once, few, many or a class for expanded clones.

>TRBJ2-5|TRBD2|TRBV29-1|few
CSVDLPGGPEETQYF
TGCAGCGTTGATCTTCCGGGGGGGCCCGAGGAGACCCAGTACTTC
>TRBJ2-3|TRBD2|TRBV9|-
CASSIQRGDLRDTQYF
TGTGCCAGCAGCATCCAGCGGGGCGACCTCAGAGATACGCAGTATTTT
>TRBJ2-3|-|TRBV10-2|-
CASSESGPDTQYF
TGCGCCAGCAGTGAGTCGGGTCCAGATACGCAGTATTTT
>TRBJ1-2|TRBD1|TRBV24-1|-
CATSDSTGRDYGYTF
TGTGCCACCAGTGATTCGACAGGGCGCGACTATGGCTACACCTTC
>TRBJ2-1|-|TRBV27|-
CASSLFARGSYNEQFF
TGTGCCAGCAGTCTCTTCGCCAGGGGATCCTACAATGAGCAGTTCTTC
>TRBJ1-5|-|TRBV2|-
CASGDLNLDQPQHF
TGTGCCAGCGGGGATCTAAACCTAGACCAGCCCCAGCATTTT
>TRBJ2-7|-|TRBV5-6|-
CASSLGQGGYEQYF
TGTGCCAGCAGCTTGGGACAGGGAGGCTACGAGCAGTACTTC
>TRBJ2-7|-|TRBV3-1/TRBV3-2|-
CASSFLVSSYEQYF
TGTGCCAGCAGCTTCCTCGTTAGCTCCTACGAGCAGTACTTC
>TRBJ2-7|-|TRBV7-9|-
CASSFGHQPWEQYF
TGTGCCAGCAGCTTTGGACATCAACCTTGGGAGCAGTACTTC
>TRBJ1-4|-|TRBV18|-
CASSRDVNEKLFF
TGTGCCAGCTCACGAGACGTAAATGAAAAACTGTTTTTT
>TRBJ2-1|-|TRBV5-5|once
CASSYRDANNEQFF
TGTGCCAGCAGCTACAGGGACGCGAACAATGAGCAGTTCTTC
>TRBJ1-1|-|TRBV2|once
CASRGGMNTEAFF
TGTGCCAGCAGGGGGGGGATGAACACTGAAGCTTTCTTT
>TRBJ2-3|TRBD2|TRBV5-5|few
CASSFISGGSTDTQYF
TGTGCCAGCAGCTTTATTAGCGGGGGGTCCACAGATACGCAGTATTTT
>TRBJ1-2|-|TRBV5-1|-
CASSDRANYGYTF
TGCGCCAGCAGTGACAGAGCTAACTATGGCTACACCTTC
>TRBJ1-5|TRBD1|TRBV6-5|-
CASILDRASNQPQHF
TGTGCCAGCATCTTAGACAGGGCCAGCAATCAGCCCCAGCATTTT
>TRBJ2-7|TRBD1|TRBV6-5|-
CASSYSIGQGRHEQYF
TGTGCCAGCAGTTACTCAATCGGACAGGGACGACACGAGCAGTACTTC
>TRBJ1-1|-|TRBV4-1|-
CASSQDARGGTEAFF
TGCGCCAGCAGCCAAGATGCTAGGGGTGGCACTGAAGCTTTCTTT
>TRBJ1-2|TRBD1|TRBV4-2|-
CASSQRDRGSLTPFYGYTF
TGTGCCAGCAGCCAGCGGGACAGGGGATCCTTAACGCCTTTCTATGGCTACACCTTC
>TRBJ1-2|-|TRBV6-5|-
CASSYVGGLYTF
TGTGCCAGCAGTTACGTTGGGGGGCTCTACACCTTC
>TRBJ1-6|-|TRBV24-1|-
CATATVRGQSSYNSPLHF
TGTGCCACCGCCACCGTTCGGGGACAAAGCTCCTATAATTCACCCCTCCACTTT
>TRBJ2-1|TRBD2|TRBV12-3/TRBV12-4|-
CASTLLAGNEQFF
TGTGCCAGCACCCTCTTAGCGGGCAATGAGCAGTTCTTC
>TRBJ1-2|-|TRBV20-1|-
CSARRGYGYTF
TGCAGTGCTCGCAGAGGCTATGGCTACACCTTC
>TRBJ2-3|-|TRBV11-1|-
CASSLERRDTQYF
TGTGCCAGCAGCTTAGAACGGAGGGATACGCAGTATTTT
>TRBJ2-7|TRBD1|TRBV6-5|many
CAMQQGTAPYEQYF
TGTGCCATGCAACAGGGGACAGCACCCTACGAGCAGTACTTC
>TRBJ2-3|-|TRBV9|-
CASSVGTVAGDTQYF
TGTGCCAGCAGCGTAGGGACAGTAGCTGGAGATACGCAGTATTTT
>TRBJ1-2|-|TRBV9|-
CASSIGQSSIYGYTF
TGTGCCAGCTCAATCGGACAGTCGTCAATTTATGGCTACACCTTC
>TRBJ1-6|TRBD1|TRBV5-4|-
CASSQRTGLNSPLHF
TGTGCCAGCAGCCAACGGACAGGGCTTAATTCACCCCTCCACTTT
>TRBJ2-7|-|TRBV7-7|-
CASSLAPGSYEQYF
TGTGCCAGCAGCTTAGCGCCAGGGAGCTACGAGCAGTACTTC
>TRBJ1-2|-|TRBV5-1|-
CASSLGRGLSNYGYTF
TGCGCCAGCAGCTTGGGCCGTGGGCTATCCAACTATGGCTACACCTTC
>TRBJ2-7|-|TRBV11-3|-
CASSLDGGYYEQYF
TGTGCCAGCAGCTTGGACGGAGGCTACTACGAGCAGTACTTC
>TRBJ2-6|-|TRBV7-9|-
CASSTSRLGQSSGANVLTF
TGTGCCAGCAGCACGTCGAGACTCGGACAGTCCTCTGGGGCCAACGTCCTGACTTTC
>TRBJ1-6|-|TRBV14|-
CASSRAGSHGGPLHF
TGTGCCAGCAGCCGGGCGGGTTCACACGGGGGCCCCCTCCACTTT
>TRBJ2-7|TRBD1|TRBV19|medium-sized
CASKQGVEYEQYF
TGTGCCAGTAAGCAGGGGGTTGAGTACGAGCAGTACTTC
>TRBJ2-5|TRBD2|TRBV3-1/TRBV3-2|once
CASSQAPRTSGGAETQYF
TGTGCCAGCAGCCAAGCCCCACGGACTAGCGGGGGGGCGGAGACCCAGTACTTC
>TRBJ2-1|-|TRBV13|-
CASSSDSYNEQFF
TGTGCCAGCAGCTCGGACAGCTACAATGAGCAGTTCTTC
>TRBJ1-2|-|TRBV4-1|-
CASSQGWGGLAYGYTF
TGCGCCAGCAGCCAAGGTTGGGGAGGACTCGCCTATGGCTACACCTTC
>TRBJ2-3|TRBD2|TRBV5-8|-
CASSFYSGGTDTQYF
TGTGCCAGCAGCTTTTACAGCGGGGGCACAGATACGCAGTATTTT